One sample yielded the 32 T cell receptor beta chains listed below, sequenced in a study of regulatory T cells in long-lasting Graves disease. HTBI primers from iRepertoire and Arm-PCR of CDR3 regions yielded the TCR beta libraries. Via MiXCR, TCRdb re-called the multiplex PCR reads, giving one row per CDR3 protein. The sample has 360,000 or so distinct CDR3 sequences, about 16% seen once; the top ten hold 20% to 25%. Regarding time point: newly diagnosed GD, antithyroid drugs for less than 3 months. From RNA extracted from PBMCs, the TCR library was made. This sample also belongs to another study, concerning T cells in Graves' hyperthyroidism and ophthalmopathy.

The material was peripheral blood mononuclear cells (PBMCs), obtained at new diagnosis, from a patient treated with antithyroid drugs. The origin of the receptors is a young woman with Graves disease.

This clonotype was counted at least ten times. The gene calls are TRBV7-9 and TRBJ2-5; a weak D match, TRBD1 (6 bases). Deletions cut 6 bases from V and 4 bases from J, with 24 bases between. In germline, CDR1 is SEHNR, CDR2 FQNEAQ (reference sequence). The CDR3 has 17 residues. CDR3 sequence: CASRPQGGRGTRETQYF. CDR3 nucleotide sequence: TGTGCCAGCAGGCCCCAAGGGGGTAGAGGAACTCGAGAGACCCAGTACTTC.

This clonotype was recorded a few times. The chain couples TRBV29-1 to TRBJ2-1; the match to TRBD2 covers 10 bases. The CDR3 length is 15 residues. Germline V gene lookup returns CDR1 SQVTM and CDR2 ANQGSEA. V gave up 0 bases and J gave up 5 bases; unmatched junction bases: 4. For the CDR3, the DNA is TGCAGCGTTGAAGAAAGCGGGAGGGAAGACAATGAGCAGTTCTTC. Its translation is CSVEESGREDNEQFF.

With regard to this clonotype: One base separates it from a far larger clone, so it is likely a read error. J is TRBJ2-7 and V is TRBV5-8; 9 positions agree with TRBD2. This CDR3 spans 15 amino acids. The germline gives CDR1 SGHTS, CDR2 YDEGEE. CDR3 in DNA: TGTGTCAGCAGCTTAGTTAGCGGGAGCTCCTACGAGCAGTACTTC. It specifies CVSSLVSGSSYEQYF.

This clonotype appeared many times. This sequence joins TRBV5-4 and TRBJ2-3, with D maybe TRBD2 (5 bases). Germline loops: CDR1 SGHNT, CDR2 YYREEE (reference sequence). This CDR3 has 15 residues. Trimming cost V 2 bases and J 5 bases, with 15 bases left between them. CDR3 region: CASSFAGVGGDTQYF. Here the CDR3 DNA reads TGTGCCAGCAGCTTTGCCGGGGTAGGTGGAGATACGCAGTATTTT. The variable domain in full, with the rest retrieved from reference TRBV5-4 and TRBJ2-3, is ETGVTQSPTHLIKTRGQQVTLRCSSQSGHNTVSWYQQALGQGPQFIFQYYREEENGRGNFPPRFSGLQFPNYSSELNVNALELDDSALYLCASSFAGVGGDTQYFGPGTRLTVL.

The chain recombines TRBV9 with TRBJ2-7, with D possibly being TRBD2 (6 bases). V was trimmed by 0 bases and J by 5 bases, leaving 9 bases between them. This CDR3 contains 13 residues. CDR1 is SGDLS and CDR2 is YYNGEE in the germline V gene. The CDR3: CASSVVGGHEQYF. For the CDR3, the DNA is TGTGCCAGCAGCGTAGTAGGAGGGCACGAGCAGTACTTC. Using reference TRBV9 and TRBJ2-7 for the parts outside the CDR3, the full variable domain is DSGVTQTPKHLITATGQRVTLRCSPRSGDLSVYWYQQSLDQGLQFLIQYYNGEERAKGNILERFSAQQFPDLHSELNLSSLELGDSALYFCASSVVGGHEQYFGPGTRLTVT.

The gene calls are TRBV28 and TRBJ1-4; D is unresolved. Trimming removed 1 base from V and 6 bases from J, with 12 bases in between. This CDR3 has 15 residues. Looked up from germline, CDR1 is MDHEN and CDR2 is SYDVKM. DNA for the CDR3: TGTGCCAGCAGTTTATTGTCCGTTGGGGATGAAAAACTGTTTTTT. Protein product: CASSLLSVGDEKLFF. The full variable domain, completed using reference TRBV28 and TRBJ1-4, is DVKVTQSSRYLVKRTGEKVFLECVQDMDHENMFWYRQDPGLGLRLIYFSYDVKMKEKGDIPEGYSVSREKKERFSLILESASTNQTSMYLCASSLLSVGDEKLFFGSGTQLSVL.

Notes on this clonotype: It may be a read error: a sequence one base away is much more abundant. V and J are TRBV6-1 and TRBJ1-6, with 7 bases fitting TRBD1. In germline, CDR1 is MNHNS, CDR2 SASEGT. The CDR3 spans 13 residues. With V trimmed by 7 bases and J by 7 bases, 4 bases remained unmatched. In DNA form, the CDR3 reads TGTGCCAGCACACGGGACAGAAATTCACCCCTCCACTTT. It encodes CASTRDRNSPLHF.

This clonotype was picked up many times. The chain employs TRBV2 and TRBJ1-5; D is uncertain. Germline loops: CDR1 SNHLY, CDR2 FYNNEI. With 6 bases removed from V and 9 bases from J, the gap between germline ends came to 18 bases. CDR3 length: 14 amino acids. CDR3 sequence: CASSLGRDLVPQHF. The CDR3 DNA reads TGTGCCAGCAGCCTCGGACGGGATCTTGTGCCCCAGCATTTT.

The table lists this clonotype with many counts. The V call is TRBV4-1, the J call TRBJ1-1; 7 nucleotides align to TRBD1. Germline V lookup: CDR1 MGHRA, CDR2 YSYEKL. The ends lost 8 bases at V and 4 bases at J; junction bases unmatched: 10. The CDR3 has 14 amino acids. The DNA of the CDR3 is TGCGCCAGCGACGTGACAGGGAGTAGCACTGAAGCTTTCTTT. Amino acids: CASDVTGSSTEAFF.

This clonotype was seen ten or more times. The chain is built from TRBV6-5 and TRBJ1-5; D is undetermined. V lost 0 bases and J 5 bases, leaving 14 bases between the germline ends. The germline V gene encodes CDR1 MNHEY and CDR2 SVGAGI. The CDR3 loop spans 16 amino acids. The chain's CDR3 is CASSYSQRVGHQPQHF. The CDR3 region has the DNA TGTGCCAGCAGTTACTCGCAAAGGGTTGGTCATCAGCCCCAGCATTTT.

This clonotype was seen many times. CDR3 sequence: CASSLAEAGQYF. As DNA, the CDR3 is TGTGCCAGCAGTTTGGCCGAAGCGGGGCAGTATTTT. This chain uses TRBV28 with TRBJ2-3; perhaps TRBD2 as D (6 bases). Germline V gives CDR1 MDHEN, CDR2 SYDVKM. V shed 3 bases and J shed 11 bases, with 12 bases lying between them. The CDR3 is made up of 12 amino acids.

In this sample, this clonotype turned up many times. The chain links TRBV20-1 to TRBJ2-5; maybe TRBD1 (6 bases). The CDR3 runs to 15 residues. Trimming took 0 bases from V and 5 from J, leaving 16 bases between them. Per the germline V gene, CDR1 is DFQATT and CDR2 is SNEGSKA (reference sequence). The CDR3 bases are TGCAGTGCTAGAGATCTGGGGACAAGTTTTGAGACCCAGTACTTC. Protein product: CSARDLGTSFETQYF.

This clonotype was detected ten times or more. The chain combines TRBV7-2 with TRBJ1-1, with D perhaps TRBD1 (5 bases). Germline-derived CDR1 and CDR2 are SGHTA and FQGNSA. With 4 bases removed from V and 0 bases from J, the gap between germline ends came to 9 bases. This CDR3 region has 14 residues. CDR3 region: CASSYTGVNTEAFF. The CDR3 bases are TGTGCCAGCAGCTATACGGGGGTGAACACTGAAGCTTTCTTT.

The V gene is TRBV10-3, the J gene TRBJ2-1; D may be TRBD1 (5 bases). This CDR3 has 12 amino acids. Germline V gives CDR1 ENHRY, CDR2 SYGVKD. V was shortened by 4 bases and J by 8 bases, with 9 bases between the two germline ends. CDR3 in DNA: TGTGCCATCAGTGGGACCAGGGATGAGCAGTTCTTC. Translation: CAISGTRDEQFF.

Many counts were recorded for this clonotype. The chain is built from TRBV7-9 and TRBJ2-5, with D possibly TRBD2 on 5 matching bases. CDR3 length: 15 amino acids. Trimming left V 5 bases short and J 2 bases short, with 15 bases between. Per the germline V gene, CDR1 is SEHNR and CDR2 is FQNEAQ (reference sequence). The CDR3 sequence: CASSPQSGTQETQYF. The CDR3 region has the DNA TGTGCCAGCAGCCCCCAAAGCGGTACTCAAGAGACCCAGTACTTC.

This clonotype was counted ten times or more. The rearrangement joins TRBV4-1 to TRBJ1-2; D is possibly TRBD1 (6 bases). The CDR3 length is 15 residues. V was cut by 3 bases and J by 8 bases, with 19 bases left in between. CDR1 and CDR2 (germline): MGHRA, YSYEKL. CDR3 protein: CASSQLGHRLKGYTF. In nucleotides, the CDR3 is TGCGCCAGCAGCCAGTTGGGACATCGTCTTAAGGGCTACACCTTC.

This chain joins TRBV9 and TRBJ2-7; D gene uncertain. Trimming shortened V by 0 bases and J by 4 bases, and 8 bases separated the two germline ends. Germline V gives CDR1 SGDLS, CDR2 YYNGEE. This CDR3 has 13 residues. CDR3: CASSVDGVYEQYF. For the CDR3, the DNA is TGTGCCAGCAGCGTAGACGGAGTTTACGAGCAGTACTTC.

The chain links TRBV20-1 to TRBJ1-3; TRBD1 aligns across 8 bases. Trimming cost V 1 base and J 7 bases; bases outside gene matches: 3. CDR1 and CDR2 from the germline V gene are DFQATT and SNEGSKA (reference sequence). The CDR3 extends over 13 amino acids. This CDR3 is CSARGGQVNTIYF. For the CDR3, the DNA is TGCAGTGCTAGAGGGGGACAGGTGAACACCATATATTTT.

This clonotype was picked up a small number of times. J is TRBJ1-1 and V is TRBV2; D is unclear. Trimming took 6 bases from V and 6 from J, leaving 11 bases between them. This CDR3 contains 12 residues. Germline CDR1 SNHLY, CDR2 FYNNEI. The CDR3 DNA reads TGTGCCAGCAGGAAACCTAACGCTGAAGCTTTCTTT. Translating it yields CASRKPNAEAFF.

This clonotype was counted at least ten times. The germline gene is not matched at one end of the junction; a read error may be the cause. The genes are TRBV18 and TRBJ1-1; TRBD1 aligns across 7 bases. Germline V lookup: CDR1 KGHSH, CDR2 LQKENI. CDR3 length equals 15 residues. The CDR3: CASSPLQGGGTEAFF. The CDR3 nucleotides are TGTGCCAGCTCCCCACTGCAGGGGGGGGGCACTGAAGCTTTCTTT.

This clonotype was detected ten times or more. The chain carries TRBV10-3 and TRBJ2-2, with 9 positions matching TRBD2. This CDR3 contains 17 residues. Trimming removed 4 bases from V and 4 bases from J; junction bases left unmatched: 10. Per germline, CDR1 ENHRY and CDR2 SYGVKD. CDR3 DNA sequence: TGTGCCATCAGTGGTGACGCGGGGGGGCCGGGCACCGGGGAGCTGTTTTTT. It is translated as CAISGDAGGPGTGELFF.

This clonotype was observed a few times. This rearrangement joins TRBV7-3 to TRBJ2-3, with TRBD2 identical over 10 bases. Germline CDR1 and CDR2: SGHTA and FQGTGA. This CDR3 spans 15 amino acids. Trimming at V came to 0 bases and at J to 11 bases, leaving 8 bases not matched to a gene. The DNA for the CDR3 is TGTGCCAGCAGCTTAACTAGCGGGGGGTTGAGGGGGCAGTATTTT. Its protein product is CASSLTSGGLRGQYF.

This clonotype was picked up many times. The gene calls are TRBV27 and TRBJ2-1, with a weak D call TRBD1 (5 bases). The V end was cut by 0 bases, the J end by 8 bases, with 11 bases between. The CDR3 runs 14 residues. Looked up from germline, CDR1 is MNHEY and CDR2 is SMNVEV (reference sequence). DNA of the CDR3: TGTGCCAGCAGTTTATCGCAGGGCTGGGATGAGCAGTTCTTC. Protein product: CASSLSQGWDEQFF.

This clonotype was observed many times. V usage is TRBV15 and J usage is TRBJ2-7; maybe TRBD2 (7 bases). The CDR3 covers 17 residues. Germline values: CDR1 LNHNV, CDR2 YYDKDF (reference sequence). Trimming left V 3 bases short and J 0 bases short, with 18 bases between. CDR3 nucleotide sequence: TGTGCCACCAGCAGTCAACGCGGGGGAGGGGGCTCCTACGAGCAGTACTTC. It specifies CATSSQRGGGGSYEQYF.

This clonotype was counted a few times. The CDR3 sequence is CASSQTGLVSGANVLTF. DNA for the CDR3: TGTGCCAGCAGTCAAACAGGGTTAGTCTCTGGGGCCAACGTCCTGACTTTC. The chain employs TRBV27 and TRBJ2-6, with a tentative D call TRBD1 (6 bases). CDR1 is MNHEY, CDR2 SMNVEV, per germline (reference sequence). V gave up 5 bases and J gave up 0 bases, with 14 bases separating them. This CDR3 contains 17 residues.

This clonotype showed up just a few times. The chain employs TRBV6-2 or TRBV6-3 and TRBJ1-1; D call uncertain. Germline CDR1 MNHEY, CDR2 SVGEGT. V was shortened by 11 bases and J by 1 base, with 8 bases between the two germline ends. The CDR3 loop spans 11 amino acids. The DNA for the CDR3 is TGTGCCTACGGGTCGAACACTGAAGCTTTCTTT. Its translation is CAYGSNTEAFF.

This clonotype was observed a few times. J is TRBJ1-1 and V is TRBV28; D is ambiguous. Germline V CDR1 and CDR2: MDHEN, SYDVKM. Trimming removed 1 base at V and 4 bases at J, with 10 bases between. The CDR3 is 14 amino acids. Written as DNA, the CDR3 is TGTGCCAGCAGTTTATCCGGGCTTGGCACTGAAGCTTTCTTT. This translates into CASSLSGLGTEAFF.

This clonotype was detected many times. The chain joins TRBV3-1 to TRBJ2-1; D ambiguous. Germline CDR1 and CDR2: LGHDT and YNNKEL (reference sequence). Trimming took 0 bases from V and 3 from J, leaving 15 bases between them. CDR3 length equals 17 residues. The CDR3 bases are TGTGCCAGCAGCCAAGATGATCTTAGCCCCTTCTACAATGAGCAGTTCTTC. It is translated as CASSQDDLSPFYNEQFF.

This clonotype was observed many times. V is TRBV20-1 and J is TRBJ2-6; D is possibly TRBD2 (6 bases). V lost 2 bases and J lost 1, with 15 bases in between. The germline V gene has CDR1 DFQATT and CDR2 SNEGSKA (reference sequence). The CDR3 length is 17 residues. The CDR3 DNA sequence: TGCAGTGCTAGATCCGGGGGTTCAGGTTCTGGGGCCAACGTCCTGACTTTC. Translated, it gives CSARSGGSGSGANVLTF.

As to this clonotype: A much larger clone differs from this one at a single base, so this may be a read error. The chain is built from TRBV4-1 and TRBJ2-3, with D tentatively TRBD2 (6 bases). The ends were cut back, 5 bases at V and 2 bases at J, with 17 bases in the middle. Germline V gene lookup returns CDR1 MGHRA and CDR2 YSYEKL. CDR3 length: 16 amino acids. In DNA, the CDR3 is TGCGCCAGCAGCTTGCGGAGTGGGGAGGCCACAGATACGCAGTATTTT. Its protein is CASSLRSGEATDTQYF.

The rearrangement joins TRBV9 to TRBJ2-2, with 12 bases fitting TRBD1. Trimming removed 0 bases from V and 9 bases from J; junction bases left unmatched: 9. The CDR3 loop spans 17 amino acids. Germline CDR1 SGDLS, CDR2 YYNGEE. CDR3 sequence (DNA): TGTGCCAGCAGCGTAGCCGGGGCGGGACAGGGGGCCAGGGAGCTGTTTTTT. Translation gives CASSVAGAGQGARELFF. Full variable domain (outside the CDR3, taken from reference TRBV9 and TRBJ2-2): DSGVTQTPKHLITATGQRVTLRCSPRSGDLSVYWYQQSLDQGLQFLIQYYNGEERAKGNILERFSAQQFPDLHSELNLSSLELGDSALYFCASSVAGAGQGARELFFGEGSRLTVL.

Comments on this clonotype: A junction end diverges from the germline sequence, so it may reflect a read error. The chain uses TRBV5-6 and TRBJ1-1; TRBD1 is a possible D gene (5 bases). Germline CDR1 and CDR2: SGHDT and YYEEEE. The CDR3 length is 15 residues. The CDR3: CASSRGFEQNTETFF. Written as DNA, the CDR3 is TGTGCCAGCAGCAGGGGATTTGAGCAGAACACTGAAACTTTCTTT.